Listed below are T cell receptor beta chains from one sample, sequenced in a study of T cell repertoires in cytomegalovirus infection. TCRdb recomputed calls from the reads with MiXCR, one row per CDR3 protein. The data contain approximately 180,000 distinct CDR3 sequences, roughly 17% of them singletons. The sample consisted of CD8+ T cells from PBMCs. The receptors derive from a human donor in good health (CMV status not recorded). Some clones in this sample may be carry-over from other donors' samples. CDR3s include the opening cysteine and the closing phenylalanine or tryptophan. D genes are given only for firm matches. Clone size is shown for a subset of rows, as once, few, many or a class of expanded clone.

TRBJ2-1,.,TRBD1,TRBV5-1,TGCGCCAGCAGTGCCACCCGGGACAGGGTTTCAAATGAGCAGTTCTTC,CASSATRDRVSNEQFF
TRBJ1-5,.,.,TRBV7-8,TGTGCCAGCAGCTCCCCCCCGGACATCCGCAATCAGCCCCAGCATTTT,CASSSPPDIRNQPQHF
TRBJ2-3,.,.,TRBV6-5,TGTGCCAGCAGTTATCCGGGAGCAGATACGCAGTATTTT,CASSYPGADTQYF
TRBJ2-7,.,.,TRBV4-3,TGCGCCAGCAGCCAAGATGGAGGGGGGCTCGAGCAGTACTTC,CASSQDGGGLEQYF
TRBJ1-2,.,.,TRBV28,TGTGCCAGCAGTTCAAAACACCGCTCACCCAACTATGGCTACACCTTC,CASSSKHRSPNYGYTF
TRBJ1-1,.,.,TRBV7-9,TGTGCCAGCCTAGGAAGGGATGAAGCTTTCTTT,CASLGRDEAFF
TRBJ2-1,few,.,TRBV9,TGTGCCAGCAGCGAAGAGGGAGCATACAATGAGCAGTTCTTC,CASSEEGAYNEQFF
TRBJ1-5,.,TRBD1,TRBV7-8,TGTGCCAGCAGCCTGGGACAGCTCCTAGCCCAGCATTTT,CASSLGQLLAQHF
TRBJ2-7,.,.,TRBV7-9,TGTGCCAGCAGCTTAACCGGACAAGCCTACGAGCAGTACTTC,CASSLTGQAYEQYF
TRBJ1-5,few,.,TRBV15,TGTGCCACCAGCGTATACAGGGTCGGACAGCCCCAGCATTTT,CATSVYRVGQPQHF
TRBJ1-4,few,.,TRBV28,TGTGCCAGCACCATGACACGGGCGAATGAAAAACTGTTTTTT,CASTMTRANEKLFF
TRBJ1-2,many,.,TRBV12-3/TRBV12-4,TGTGCCAGCAGTTTTGGGGGCGACTATGGCTACACCTTC,CASSFGGDYGYTF
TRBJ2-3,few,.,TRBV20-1,TGCAGTGCTAGAGATCCACGGGGGAGTAGCACAGATACGCAGTATTTT,CSARDPRGSSTDTQYF
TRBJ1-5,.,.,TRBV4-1,TGCGCCAGCAGCCAAGGACGGGGTAGCAATCAGCCCCAGCATTTT,CASSQGRGSNQPQHF
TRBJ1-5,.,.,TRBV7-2,TGTGCCAGCAGCTCCAACGCTTGGAATCAGCCCCAGCATTTT,CASSSNAWNQPQHF
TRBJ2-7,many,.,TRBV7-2,TGTGCCAGCAGCGAAGACGAGCAGTACTTC,CASSEDEQYF